These T cell receptor beta chains were read from a single sample in a study of blood T cells in healthy people across ages. TCRdb itself ran the 5' RACE reads through MiXCR, one entry per CDR3 protein. The sample records over 1.5 million distinct CDR3 sequences, just under 50% being singletons. The sample was blood. These receptors originate from a middle-aged woman in good health. CDR3s include the opening cysteine and the closing phenylalanine or tryptophan. The D gene is left open where the match is weak. A clone size is listed for some rows: how often the clone was seen (once, few, many), or a class if it is expanded.

TRBJ2-3,-,TRBV27,TRBD1,TGTGCCAGCAGGGACAGGGGATCAGATACGCAGTATTTT,CASRDRGSDTQYF
TRBJ1-2,few,TRBV29-1,-,TGCAGCCTTGAGGCTTCCCCTTCTAACTATGGCTACACCTTC,CSLEASPSNYGYTF
TRBJ1-2,once,TRBV6-5,TRBD1,TGTGCCAGCAGTTACGACAGGGCGGATGGCTACACCTTC,CASSYDRADGYTF
TRBJ1-5,-,TRBV7-9,-,TGTGCCAGCAGCTTAGAGGCGGACCTTAATCAGCCCCAGCATTTT,CASSLEADLNQPQHF
TRBJ2-5,few,TRBV20-1,TRBD2,TGCAGTGCTAGCGGAACCGGGACTAGCTTTGAGACCCAGTACTTC,CSASGTGTSFETQYF
TRBJ1-2,-,TRBV20-1,TRBD1,TGCAGTGCTAGGGAGACAGGGGTCGGCTACACCTTC,CSARETGVGYTF
TRBJ1-5,-,TRBV7-2,-,TGTGCCAGCAGCTTAGAACACTATAGCAATCAGCCCCAGCATTTT,CASSLEHYSNQPQHF
TRBJ1-2,once,TRBV28,TRBD1,TGTGCCAGCAGTGAGGACAGGGGACTTAACTATGGCTACACCTTC,CASSEDRGLNYGYTF
TRBJ2-1,-,TRBV3-1,-,TGTGCCAGCAGCCGGGCCGAAGGAGGGCAGTTCTTC,CASSRAEGGQFF
TRBJ1-5,-,TRBV12-3/TRBV12-4,-,TGTGCCAGCAGTTTTCCCCGGCTACCCCAGCATTTT,CASSFPRLPQHF
TRBJ2-7,-,TRBV5-1,-,TGCGCCAGCAGCCCCCAGGCTTACAATGAGCAGTACTTC,CASSPQAYNEQYF
TRBJ2-5,-,TRBV20-1,-,TGCAGTGCTGGCAGGGGGGTCCAAGAGACCCAGTACTTC,CSAGRGVQETQYF
TRBJ2-1,-,TRBV29-1,-,TGCAGCGTTGTTCACCCGGTGGGTGAGCAGTTCTTC,CSVVHPVGEQFF
TRBJ2-7,few,TRBV5-6,TRBD1,TGTGCCAGCAGCTTCAGAGGGACAGGGAACTACGAGCAGTACTTC,CASSFRGTGNYEQYF
TRBJ2-5,-,TRBV4-3,TRBD1,TGCGCCAGCAGCCAAGATCGCGGGACAGGACAGGCATGGCAAGAGACCCAGTACTTC,CASSQDRGTGQAWQETQYF